These T cell receptor beta chains were read from a single sample in a study of T cell responses to AZD1222 COVID-19 vaccine. Sequencing used immunoSEQ multiplex PCR; TCRdb keeps in-frame clones, though not all of them. The data hold around 140,000 clones, with 90% to 95% observed a single time. Sequences were derived from peripheral blood, sampled after recovery from COVID-19. Receptors originate from an adult who had recovered from COVID-19. Each CDR3 is given without its conserved first and last residue.

j_gene: TRBJ2-7; v_gene: TRBV19; CDR3aa: ASSITGKSYEQY
j_gene: TRBJ1-4; v_gene: TRBV7-9; CDR3aa: ASSLQKNEKLF
j_gene: TRBJ2-7; v_gene: TRBV6-5; CDR3aa: ASRVQDSSYEQY
j_gene: TRBJ1-1; v_gene: TRBV2; CDR3aa: ASSYRGPDTEAF
j_gene: TRBJ1-5; v_gene: TRBV19; CDR3aa: ASSIQGQPQH
j_gene: TRBJ2-7; v_gene: TRBV7-8; CDR3aa: ASARGVNAQY
j_gene: TRBJ1-2; v_gene: TRBV19; CDR3aa: ASSIVKGAIDGYT
j_gene: TRBJ2-5; v_gene: TRBV7-9; CDR3aa: ASSSLGGTETQY
j_gene: TRBJ2-1; v_gene: TRBV5-1; CDR3aa: ASSLLREAYNEQF
j_gene: TRBJ2-7; v_gene: TRBV6-5; CDR3aa: ASSYSGAGVSYEQY
j_gene: TRBJ1-1; v_gene: TRBV28; CDR3aa: ASSFLPGQGGTEAF
j_gene: TRBJ2-7; v_gene: TRBV27; CDR3aa: ASSLSGTKEYEQY
j_gene: TRBJ2-1; v_gene: TRBV9; CDR3aa: ASSVSLTSGSYDEQF
j_gene: TRBJ1-2; v_gene: TRBV27; CDR3aa: ASKGGGANYGYT
j_gene: TRBJ1-6; v_gene: TRBV18; CDR3aa: ASSPNPGTISSPLH
j_gene: TRBJ2-2; v_gene: TRBV19; CDR3aa: ASKPSTGELF
j_gene: TRBJ2-7; v_gene: TRBV6-6; CDR3aa: ASSYLGLTYEQY
j_gene: TRBJ2-7; v_gene: TRBV4-1; CDR3aa: ASSQEASGRTEQY
j_gene: TRBJ1-5; v_gene: TRBV28; CDR3aa: ASSWGGSGNQPQH
j_gene: TRBJ2-7; v_gene: TRBV28; CDR3aa: ASSLRLASPLQY
j_gene: TRBJ1-5; v_gene: TRBV3-1/TRBV3-2; CDR3aa: ASSQTGQPQH
j_gene: TRBJ1-1; v_gene: TRBV18; CDR3aa: ASSPKMNTEAF
j_gene: TRBJ2-1; v_gene: TRBV4-1; CDR3aa: ASSPLAGPYNEQF
j_gene: TRBJ2-1; v_gene: TRBV28; CDR3aa: ASSSSVTRANEQF
j_gene: TRBJ2-4; v_gene: TRBV11-2; CDR3aa: ASSLLGDIQY
j_gene: TRBJ2-1; v_gene: TRBV3-1/TRBV3-2; CDR3aa: ASSRGGDRVF
j_gene: TRBJ2-7; v_gene: TRBV5-8; CDR3aa: ASSPRAPPYEQY
j_gene: TRBJ1-1; v_gene: TRBV5-1; CDR3aa: ASSSTAGVNTEAF
j_gene: TRBJ2-1; v_gene: TRBV19; CDR3aa: ASSNYRGTSGSGEQF
j_gene: TRBJ1-4; v_gene: TRBV5-1; CDR3aa: ASSVDRSNEKLF
j_gene: TRBJ1-2; v_gene: TRBV18; CDR3aa: ASSPTGTGGYGYT
j_gene: TRBJ2-1; v_gene: TRBV5-8; CDR3aa: ASSVGTVAYNEQF
j_gene: TRBJ2-7; v_gene: TRBV9; CDR3aa: ASSPASHEQY
j_gene: TRBJ2-5; v_gene: TRBV4-1; CDR3aa: ASRRGLAGQETQY
j_gene: TRBJ2-5; v_gene: TRBV5-6; CDR3aa: ASSWPGLARETQY
j_gene: TRBJ2-2; v_gene: TRBV9; CDR3aa: ASSVGGRGGTGELF
j_gene: TRBJ2-1; v_gene: TRBV7-9; CDR3aa: ASSITEGRNEQF
j_gene: TRBJ2-4; v_gene: TRBV2; CDR3aa: ASRGTVMGIQY
j_gene: TRBJ2-2; v_gene: TRBV28; CDR3aa: ASSSRYTGELF
j_gene: TRBJ1-1; v_gene: TRBV6-6; CDR3aa: ASSLTLNRGRINEAF
j_gene: TRBJ1-5; v_gene: TRBV6-5; CDR3aa: ASSGGWNLPQH
j_gene: TRBJ2-1; v_gene: TRBV6-4; CDR3aa: ASSVTSGSSDEQF
j_gene: TRBJ2-1; v_gene: TRBV6-4; CDR3aa: ASSVSGTEFVNEQF
j_gene: TRBJ2-1; v_gene: TRBV28; CDR3aa: ASSSGGENEQF